These 7 T cell receptor beta chains were sequenced from one sample in a study of vaccination effects on CD4 cells after COVID-19. Following 10 days of culture, CD4+ T cells were isolated. Repertoires were generated with immunoSEQ multiplex PCR, while TCRdb's copy carries only in-frame clones and drops some. This table holds over 65,000 clones, around 77% found once. No antigen has been assigned to these receptors. The sample here was CD4+ T cells from PBMCs cultured without peptide, taken before COVID-19 vaccination. The source of these receptors is a human donor who received a COVID-19 vaccine.

This clone was counted a few times. This chain connects TRBV5-1 to TRBJ2-4; 11 nucleotides match TRBD2. Germline CDR1 is SGHRS and CDR2 is YFSETQ. Germline trimming cut 1 base from V and 6 bases from J; bases unmatched to any gene: 6. CDR3 size: 16 residues. The CDR3 spells CASSLMASGGPNIQYF. The DNA for the CDR3 is TGCGCCAGCAGCTTGATGGCTAGCGGGGGGCCAAACATTCAGTACTTC.

The V and J genes are TRBV9 and TRBJ1-4, with unresolved D. This CDR3 is built from 14 residues. The germline CDR1 and CDR2 sequences are SGDLS and YYNGEE. Trimming stripped 4 bases from V and 5 bases from J, with 12 bases between. The CDR3 bases are TGTGCCAGCAGCTCCTTTCGCGGGAATGAAAAACTGTTTTTT. Translating gives CASSSFRGNEKLFF. Complete variable domain (other parts from reference TRBV9 and TRBJ1-4): DSGVTQTPKHLITATGQRVTLRCSPRSGDLSVYWYQQSLDQGLQFLIQYYNGEERAKGNILERFSAQQFPDLHSELNLSSLELGDSALYFCASSSFRGNEKLFFGSGTQLSVL.

This rearrangement joins TRBV6-2 or TRBV6-3 to TRBJ1-1; D possibly corresponds to TRBD1 (5 bases). Germline V gene lookup returns CDR1 MNHEY and CDR2 SVGEGT. The CDR3 runs 12 residues. V was shortened by 4 bases and J by 5 bases, with 8 bases between the two germline ends. The CDR3 sequence: CASSSGWTEAFF. As DNA, the CDR3 is TGTGCCAGCAGTTCAGGGTGGACTGAAGCTTTCTTT.

The chain employs TRBV24-1 and TRBJ2-5; TRBD1 aligns across 8 bases. There are 15 residues in the CDR3. The V gene end was trimmed by 0 bases and the J gene end by 5 bases; junction bases not matched to a gene: 4. Germline lookup yields CDR1 KGHDR and CDR2 SFDVKD. The CDR3: CATSDLRQGKETQYF. CDR3 bases: TGTGCCACCAGTGATTTGAGACAGGGGAAGGAGACCCAGTACTTC.

In its sample, this clone was seen a few times. The chain recombines TRBV6-6 with TRBJ2-3, with D maybe TRBD2 (5 bases). The CDR3 contains 12 residues. Trimming removed 0 bases from V and 14 bases from J, with 12 bases in between. CDR1 and CDR2 (germline): MNHNY, SVGAGI (reference sequence). CDR3 in DNA: TGTGCCAGCAGTTACTCGGCGGAGGTACCGTATTTT. The encoded protein is CASSYSAEVPYF.

This clone was observed a few times. This chain joins TRBV19 and TRBJ1-2; a possible D gene is TRBD1 (5 bases). From germline, CDR1 is LNHDA and CDR2 SQIVND (reference sequence). V was trimmed by 5 bases and J by 5 bases, leaving 9 bases between them. The CDR3 loop spans 12 amino acids. The CDR3 protein is CASSGAGYGYTF. In nucleotides, the CDR3 is TGTGCCAGTAGTGGGGCTGGATATGGCTACACCTTC.

V is TRBV6-1 and J is TRBJ1-2; D may be TRBD1 (5 bases). The germline V gene encodes CDR1 MNHNS and CDR2 SASEGT. This CDR3 is built from 14 residues. V was shortened by 7 bases and J by 8 bases, with 20 bases between the two germline ends. The CDR3 loop reads CASTQQAANEGYTF. In nucleotides, the CDR3 is TGTGCCAGCACTCAACAGGCCGCGAATGAGGGCTACACCTTC.